Listed below are T cell receptor beta chains from one sample, sequenced in a study of T cells after yellow fever vaccination. TCRdb analysed the 5' RACE reads with MiXCR anew, one entry per CDR3 protein. This table has 150,000 or so distinct CDR3 sequences, roughly 6.7% appearing once. Sequences were derived from CD4+ T cells sorted from PBMCs, sampled 10 days after the yellow fever booster vaccination. The source of these receptors is a man aged 25-40 years who received the YFV17D yellow fever vaccine. The CDR3 runs from the conserved cysteine through the conserved F or W. A D gene is named only where the DNA matches it firmly. Some rows mark clone size as missing; the rest say once, few, many or name a class of expanded clone.

many TRBJ2-2 TRBV7-2 . CASRPTLGNTGELFF TGTGCCAGCAGACCGACACTGGGGAACACCGGGGAGCTGTTTTTT
few TRBJ1-5 TRBV18 . CASSPSIYQPQHF TGTGCCAGCTCACCTTCCATATATCAGCCCCAGCATTTT
few TRBJ1-2 TRBV28 TRBD1 CASSSPGTGYGYTF TGTGCCAGCAGTTCCCCAGGGACAGGCTATGGCTACACCTTC
. TRBJ2-5 TRBV20-1 . CSASPTSDSQTQYF TGCAGTGCTAGTCCCACAAGCGATTCCCAGACCCAGTACTTC
many TRBJ2-7 TRBV7-2 . CASSPNGSGGEQYF TGTGCCAGCAGCCCTAATGGGAGTGGGGGCGAGCAGTACTTC
many TRBJ2-1 TRBV2 . CASLVGATEQFF TGTGCCAGCCTCGTGGGGGCCACTGAGCAGTTCTTC
many TRBJ1-2 TRBV7-2 TRBD1 CASSASGQEAYYGYTF TGTGCCAGCAGCGCATCGGGACAGGAGGCCTACTATGGCTACACCTTC
. TRBJ2-3 TRBV7-9 . CACSLPGHRVADTQYF TGTGCCTGCAGCTTACCGGGACACCGGGTCGCAGATACGCAGTATTTT
many TRBJ2-1 TRBV14 TRBD2 CASTRGGAESYNEQFF TGTGCCAGCACCCGGGGGGGAGCGGAATCCTACAATGAGCAGTTCTTC
few TRBJ2-3 TRBV7-9 TRBD1 CASSLATGTANTQYF TGTGCCAGCAGCTTAGCGACAGGGACGGCCAATACGCAGTATTTT
. TRBJ1-2 TRBV6-5 . CASSYSGEGLGYTF TGTGCCAGCAGTTACTCGGGGGAGGGCCTTGGCTACACCTTC
many TRBJ2-7 TRBV6-5 . CASSYSPRDYEQYF TGTGCCAGCAGTTACTCCCCCAGAGACTACGAGCAGTACTTC
few TRBJ2-7 TRBV20-1 TRBD2 CSATPPGLAVGEQYF TGCAGTGCTACCCCCCCTGGGCTAGCGGTGGGCGAGCAGTACTTC
many TRBJ2-3 TRBV6-1 . CASRQGFSSGTQYF TGTGCCAGCAGACAGGGATTTTCAAGTGGTACGCAGTATTTT
few TRBJ2-1 TRBV9 TRBD2 CASSKERGGRGHNEQFF TGTGCCAGCAGCAAAGAAAGGGGCGGGAGGGGGCACAATGAGCAGTTCTTC
many TRBJ2-1 TRBV7-9 . CASSLGAVAGNEQFF TGTGCCAGCAGCTTAGGTGCGGTCGCGGGCAATGAGCAGTTCTTC
many TRBJ2-7 TRBV7-8 . CASSPLQETYEQYF TGTGCCAGCAGCCCACTACAGGAAACCTACGAGCAGTACTTC
many TRBJ1-2 TRBV7-2 . CASSLSQTNYGYTF TGTGCCAGCAGCTTGTCCCAGACTAACTATGGCTACACCTTC
. TRBJ2-3 TRBV7-2 TRBD1 CASTPGGISTDTQYF TGTGCCAGCACCCCAGGGGGCATTAGCACAGATACGCAGTATTTT
. TRBJ1-4 TRBV6-5 . CASSYVKPSATNEKLFF TGTGCCAGCAGTTACGTGAAGCCCAGCGCAACTAATGAAAAACTGTTTTTT
many TRBJ2-3 TRBV29-1 . CSVDTGTDTQYF TGCAGCGTTGATACAGGAACAGATACGCAGTATTTT
many TRBJ2-1 TRBV10-2 . CASSERRGGSYNEQFF TGCGCCAGCAGTGAGAGGAGGGGGGGGTCCTACAATGAGCAGTTCTTC
many TRBJ1-5 TRBV2 TRBD1 CASSAGQGVGAPQHF TGTGCCAGCAGTGCCGGACAGGGGGTGGGAGCGCCCCAGCATTTT
many TRBJ1-3 TRBV20-1 . CSARVTGSGNTIYF TGCAGTGCTAGAGTAACCGGGTCTGGAAACACCATATATTTT
many TRBJ1-1 TRBV12-3/TRBV12-4 . CASSFVSGNAEAFF TGTGCCAGCAGTTTTGTGTCAGGGAATGCTGAAGCTTTCTTT
few TRBJ2-1 TRBV29-1 . CSVRTDYEQFF TGCAGCGTTAGAACAGACTATGAGCAGTTCTTC
. TRBJ2-6 TRBV7-2 . CASRAFWASGANVLTF TGTGCCAGCAGAGCTTTTTGGGCCTCTGGGGCCAACGTCCTGACTTTC
many TRBJ2-3 TRBV20-1 TRBD2 CSAILAGRDTQYF TGCAGTGCTATTTTGGCCGGGAGGGATACGCAGTATTTT
many TRBJ2-6 TRBV5-1 . CASSLEGGANVLTF TGCGCCAGCAGCTTGGAGGGAGGGGCCAACGTCCTGACTTTC
many TRBJ2-7 TRBV7-2 . CASSIGGSSYEQYF TGTGCCAGCAGTATAGGGGGAAGCTCCTACGAGCAGTACTTC
many TRBJ1-5 TRBV12-3/TRBV12-4 . CASSLEGVGNQPQHF TGTGCCAGCAGTTTAGAGGGAGTCGGCAATCAGCCCCAGCATTTT
many TRBJ2-1 TRBV7-8 TRBD2 CASSLSPGGPAYNEQFF TGTGCCAGCAGCTTATCCCCGGGAGGGCCAGCCTACAATGAGCAGTTCTTC
. TRBJ1-5 TRBV18 TRBD1 CASSLEMGRGYQPQHF TGTGCCAGCTCACTCGAAATGGGCAGGGGGTATCAGCCCCAGCATTTT
many TRBJ2-2 TRBV12-3/TRBV12-4 TRBD1 CASPGGTGELFF TGTGCCAGCCCAGGGGGAACCGGGGAGCTGTTTTTT
many TRBJ1-2 TRBV12-3/TRBV12-4 TRBD1 CASSRTGSNTF TGTGCCAGCAGTCGGACAGGGAGCAACACCTTC
many TRBJ1-1 TRBV5-1 . CASSLLDPNTEAFF TGCGCCAGCAGCTTGTTAGATCCGAACACTGAAGCTTTCTTT
many TRBJ1-1 TRBV5-1 . CASSLAQPNTEAFF TGCGCCAGCAGCTTGGCACAGCCGAACACTGAAGCTTTCTTT
many TRBJ2-7 TRBV24-1 . CATSDHTRQEQYF TGTGCCACCAGTGACCATACCCGGCAGGAGCAGTACTTC
few TRBJ1-5 TRBV7-2 TRBD1 CASSQVGTGVGQPQHF TGTGCCAGCAGCCAGGTGGGGACAGGGGTCGGACAGCCCCAGCATTTT
many TRBJ1-2 TRBV12-3/TRBV12-4 TRBD1 CASSRDRDGGGYTF TGTGCCAGCAGCCGGGACAGAGATGGTGGTGGCTACACCTTC
many TRBJ2-1 TRBV10-3 TRBD2 CAITTSGRNDEQFF TGTGCCATAACAACTAGCGGGAGGAACGATGAGCAGTTCTTC
many TRBJ1-1 TRBV20-1 . CSAFRWSGEAFF TGCAGTGCTTTTAGGTGGAGTGGTGAAGCTTTCTTT
many TRBJ2-1 TRBV21-1 . CASSKGGLAGISYNEQFF TGTGCCAGCAGCAAAGGAGGACTAGCGGGAATCTCCTACAATGAGCAGTTCTTC
many TRBJ2-5 TRBV7-2 TRBD1 CASSLQAGGETQYF TGTGCCAGCAGCCTGCAAGCAGGGGGAGAGACCCAGTACTTC
many TRBJ2-7 TRBV4-2 . CASSQDLGGWTDPKYF TGTGCCAGCAGCCAAGATTTAGGGGGGTGGACAGATCCCAAGTACTTC
many TRBJ1-1 TRBV27 . CASRGRGEAFF TGTGCCAGCCGGGGTAGAGGTGAAGCTTTCTTT
few TRBJ2-5 TRBV20-1 . CSASKGGAQETQYF TGCAGTGCTTCGAAGGGGGGGGCCCAAGAGACCCAGTACTTC
few TRBJ2-1 TRBV20-1 TRBD2 CSAGPGGWDYNEQFF TGCAGTGCTGGCCCGGGGGGGTGGGATTACAATGAGCAGTTCTTC
many TRBJ2-5 TRBV15 . CATSRPYGGQETQYF TGTGCCACCAGCAGACCCTACGGGGGCCAAGAGACCCAGTACTTC
. TRBJ2-7 TRBV6-2/TRBV6-3 TRBD2 CASSTEWDYPTYEQYF TGTGCCAGCAGTACCGAGTGGGACTACCCAACCTACGAGCAGTACTTC
many TRBJ2-3 TRBV20-1 . CSTEAGSYGTDTQYF TGCAGTACCGAGGCGGGGAGTTATGGAACAGATACGCAGTATTTT
many TRBJ2-1 TRBV20-1 . CSARSPSLSYNEQFF TGCAGTGCTCGTAGCCCTAGTCTCTCCTACAATGAGCAGTTCTTC